The text below deals with one T cell receptor beta chain. The data originate from a study of blood T cell repertoires in COVID-19. Assay used: immunoSEQ multiplex PCR; TCRdb lists only in-frame clones, some missing. The sample holds approximately 75,000 clones, around 84% seen once. This CDR3 has 13 residues. V lost 2 bases, J lost 4 bases, and 1 base stayed unmatched. Looked up from germline, CDR1 is LNHDA and CDR2 is SQIVND (reference sequence). This receptor was obtained from a woman aged 45-59 years with acute or convalescent COVID-19. The chain couples TRBV19 to TRBJ1-2; 7 nucleotides match TRBD1. The sample consisted of peripheral blood. CDR3 nucleotide sequence: TGTGCCAGTAGTATATCAGGGGGCTATGGCTACACCTTC. Its translation is CASSISGGYGYTF. Looking up the rest from reference TRBV19 and TRBJ1-2 gives the full variable domain: DGGITQSPKYLFRKEGQNVTLSCEQNLNHDAMYWYRQDPGQGLRLIYYSQIVNDFQKGDIAEGYSVSREKKESFPLTVTSAQKNPTAFYLCASSISGGYGYTFGSGTRLTVV.